This section outlines one T cell receptor beta chain sequence together with its context. As processed by the authors: Quantification of nucleated cells was approximated via reference gene primer amplification. Assay used: immunoSEQ multiplex PCR; TCRdb lists only in-frame clones, some missing. The V and J calls and clone size are taken from that table; D and trimming were inferred from the DNA. The table shows a few hundred thousand clones, with about 85% occurring only once. This CDR3 comprises 14 residues. Germline assignment: CDR1 SGDLS and CDR2 YYNGEE. Between the trimmed V and J ends, which lost 2 bases and 6 bases, there was a span of 12 bases. The data were obtained in a study of blood T cell repertoires in COVID-19. Turning to the study itself: Both acute and convalescent COVID-19 samples were obtained from the United States, Italy and Spain. The cDNA or gDNA used as material had been derived from T cells, B-cell-depleted T cells, or PBMCs.

The chain is built from TRBV9 and TRBJ2-1; tentatively, D is TRBD2 (7 bases). The sequence was collected from a woman between 18 and 30 years old with acute or convalescent COVID-19. Sequencing input: peripheral blood. DNA of the CDR3: TGTGCCAGCAGCGTCGACGGGGGGCTCAATGAGCAGTTCTTC. Protein product: CASSVDGGLNEQFF.